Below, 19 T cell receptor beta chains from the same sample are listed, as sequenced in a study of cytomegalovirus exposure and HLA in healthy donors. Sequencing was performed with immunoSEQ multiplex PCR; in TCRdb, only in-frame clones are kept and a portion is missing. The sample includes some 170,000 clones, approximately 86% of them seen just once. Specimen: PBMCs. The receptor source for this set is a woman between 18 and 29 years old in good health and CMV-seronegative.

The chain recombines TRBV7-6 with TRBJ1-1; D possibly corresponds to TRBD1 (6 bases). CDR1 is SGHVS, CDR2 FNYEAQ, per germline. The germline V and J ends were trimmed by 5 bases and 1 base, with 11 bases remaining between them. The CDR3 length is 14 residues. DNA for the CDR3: TGTGCCAGCAGCCCTCTACAGGGGAACACTGAAGCTTTCTTT. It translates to CASSPLQGNTEAFF.

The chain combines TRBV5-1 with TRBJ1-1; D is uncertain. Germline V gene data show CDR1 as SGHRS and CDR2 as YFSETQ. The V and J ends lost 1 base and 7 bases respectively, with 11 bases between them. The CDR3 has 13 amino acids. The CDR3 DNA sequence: TGCGCCAGCAGCTTGATTATAGGAGTTGAAGCTTTCTTT. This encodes CASSLIIGVEAFF.

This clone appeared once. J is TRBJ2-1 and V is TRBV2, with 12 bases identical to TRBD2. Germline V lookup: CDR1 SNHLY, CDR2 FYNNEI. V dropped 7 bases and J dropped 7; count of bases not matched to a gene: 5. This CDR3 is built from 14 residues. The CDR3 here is CASTTSGGENEQFF. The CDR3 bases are TGTGCCAGCACGACTAGCGGGGGTGAAAATGAGCAGTTCTTC.

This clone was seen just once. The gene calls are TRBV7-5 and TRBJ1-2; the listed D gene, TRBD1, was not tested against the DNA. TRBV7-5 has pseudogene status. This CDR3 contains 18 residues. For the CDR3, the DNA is TGTGTCAGAAGCTTAGTTCGCGTGCAGGGCATAGTAGTTGGCGGCTACACCTTC. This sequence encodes CVRSLVRVQGIVVGGYTF.

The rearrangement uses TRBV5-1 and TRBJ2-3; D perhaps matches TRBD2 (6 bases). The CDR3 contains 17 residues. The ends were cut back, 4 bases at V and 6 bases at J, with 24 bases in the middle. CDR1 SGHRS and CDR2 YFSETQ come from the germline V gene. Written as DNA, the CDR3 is TGCGCCAGCAGCCTACTGCCGGGACTCCCGGGCGAGGATACGCAGTATTTT. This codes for CASSLLPGLPGEDTQYF.

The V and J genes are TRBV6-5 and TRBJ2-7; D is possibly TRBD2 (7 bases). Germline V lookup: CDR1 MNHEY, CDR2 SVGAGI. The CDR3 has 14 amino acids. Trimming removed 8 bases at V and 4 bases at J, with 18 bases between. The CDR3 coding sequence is TGTGCCAGCTCTCGGGGGGCTTTGGGATACGAGCAGTACTTC. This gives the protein CASSRGALGYEQYF.

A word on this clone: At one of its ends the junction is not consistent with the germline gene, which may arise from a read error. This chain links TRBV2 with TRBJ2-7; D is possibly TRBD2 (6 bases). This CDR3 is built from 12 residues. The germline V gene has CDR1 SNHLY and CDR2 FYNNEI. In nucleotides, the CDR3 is TGTGCCAGCAGTGAAGCCTCGTGGGGGGAGGCATTC. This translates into CASSEASWGEAF.

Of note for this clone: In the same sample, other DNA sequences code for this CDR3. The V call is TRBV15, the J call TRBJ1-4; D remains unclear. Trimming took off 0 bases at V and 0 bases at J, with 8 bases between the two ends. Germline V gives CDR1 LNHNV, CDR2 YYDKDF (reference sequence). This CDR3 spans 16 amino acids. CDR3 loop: CATSRDGGATNEKLFF. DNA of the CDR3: TGTGCCACCAGCAGAGATGGCGGCGCAACTAATGAAAAACTGTTTTTT. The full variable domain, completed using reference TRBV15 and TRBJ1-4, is DAMVIQNPRYQVTQFGKPVTLSCSQTLNHNVMYWYQQKSSQAPKLLFHYYDKDFNNEADTPDNFQSRRPNTSFCFLDIRSPGLGDTAMYLCATSRDGGATNEKLFFGSGTQLSVL.

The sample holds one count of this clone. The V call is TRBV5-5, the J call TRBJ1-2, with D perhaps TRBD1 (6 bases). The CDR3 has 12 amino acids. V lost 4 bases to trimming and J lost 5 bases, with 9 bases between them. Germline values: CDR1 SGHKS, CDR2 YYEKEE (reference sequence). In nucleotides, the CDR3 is TGTGCCAGCAGCGTAGGACAGTATGGCTACACCTTC. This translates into CASSVGQYGYTF. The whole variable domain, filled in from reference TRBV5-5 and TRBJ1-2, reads DAGVTQSPTHLIKTRGQQVTLRCSPISGHKSVSWYQQVLGQGPQFIFQYYEKEERGRGNFPDRFSARQFPNYSSELNVNALLLGDSALYLCASSVGQYGYTFGSGTRLTVV.

CDR3 coding DNA: TGCGCCAGCAGCGGACCGGGACAGGGGTTGGCCGAGCAGTACTTC. It specifies CASSGPGQGLAEQYF. The chain uses TRBV4-1 and TRBJ2-7; the match to TRBD1 covers 10 bases. Germline values: CDR1 MGHRA, CDR2 YSYEKL. The CDR3 consists of 15 residues. Unmatched junction bases numbered 10, after V lost 5 bases and J lost 6 bases.

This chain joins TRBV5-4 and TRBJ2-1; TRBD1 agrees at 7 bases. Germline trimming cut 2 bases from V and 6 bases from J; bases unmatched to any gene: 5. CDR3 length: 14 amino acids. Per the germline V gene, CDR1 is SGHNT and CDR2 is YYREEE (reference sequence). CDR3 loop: CASSLEGAGNEQFF. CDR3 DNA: TGTGCCAGCAGCTTAGAGGGGGCTGGCAATGAGCAGTTCTTC.

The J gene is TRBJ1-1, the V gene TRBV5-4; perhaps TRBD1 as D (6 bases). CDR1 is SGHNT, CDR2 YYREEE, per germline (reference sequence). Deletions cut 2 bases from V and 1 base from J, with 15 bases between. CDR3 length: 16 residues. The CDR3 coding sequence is TGTGCCAGCAGCTTCCCGCCTCCGGACAGGAACACTGAAGCTTTCTTT. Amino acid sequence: CASSFPPPDRNTEAFF.

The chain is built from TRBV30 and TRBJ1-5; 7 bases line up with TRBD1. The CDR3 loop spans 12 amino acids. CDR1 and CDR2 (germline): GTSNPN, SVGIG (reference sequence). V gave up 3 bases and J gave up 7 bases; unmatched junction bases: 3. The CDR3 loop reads CAWSEGAQPQHF. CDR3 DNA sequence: TGTGCCTGGAGCGAGGGGGCACAGCCCCAGCATTTT.

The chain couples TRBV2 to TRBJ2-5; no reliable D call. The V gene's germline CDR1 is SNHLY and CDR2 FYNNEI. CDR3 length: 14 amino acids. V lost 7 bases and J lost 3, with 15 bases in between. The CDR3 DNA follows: TGTGCCAGCAAGGCTAGGCAATCGAAAGAGACCCAGTACTTC. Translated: CASKARQSKETQYF.

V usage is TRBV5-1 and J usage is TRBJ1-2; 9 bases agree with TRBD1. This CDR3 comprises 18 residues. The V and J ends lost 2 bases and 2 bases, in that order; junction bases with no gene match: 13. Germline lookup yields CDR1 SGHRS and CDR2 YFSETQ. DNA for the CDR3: TGCGCCAGCAGCTTACCCCACGCACAGGGGGCGGGGAACTATGGCTACACCTTC. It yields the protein CASSLPHAQGAGNYGYTF.

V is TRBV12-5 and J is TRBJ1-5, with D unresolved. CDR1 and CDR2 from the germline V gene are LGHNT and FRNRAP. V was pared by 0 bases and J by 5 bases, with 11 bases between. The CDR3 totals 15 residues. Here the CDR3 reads CASGLVPGRDQPQHF. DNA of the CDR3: TGTGCTAGTGGTTTGGTACCGGGGAGAGATCAGCCCCAGCATTTT.

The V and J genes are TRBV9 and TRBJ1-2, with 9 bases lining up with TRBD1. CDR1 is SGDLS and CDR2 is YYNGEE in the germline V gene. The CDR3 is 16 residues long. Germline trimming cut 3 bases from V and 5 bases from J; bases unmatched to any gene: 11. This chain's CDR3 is CASSGPGQGGNYGYTF. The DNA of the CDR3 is TGTGCCAGCAGCGGTCCGGGACAGGGTGGTAATTATGGCTACACCTTC.

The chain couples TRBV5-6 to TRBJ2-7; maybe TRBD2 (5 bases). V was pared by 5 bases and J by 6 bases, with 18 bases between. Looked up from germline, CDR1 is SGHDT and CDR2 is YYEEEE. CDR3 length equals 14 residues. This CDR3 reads CASSLPTGLIEQYF. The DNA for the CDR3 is TGTGCCAGCAGTCTACCGACCGGACTGATCGAGCAGTACTTC.

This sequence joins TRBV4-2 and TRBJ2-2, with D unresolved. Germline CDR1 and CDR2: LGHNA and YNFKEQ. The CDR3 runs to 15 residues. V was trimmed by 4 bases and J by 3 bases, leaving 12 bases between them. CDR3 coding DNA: TGTGCCAGCAGCCGAAGTCTGTCGGACACCGGGGAGCTGTTTTTT. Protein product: CASSRSLSDTGELFF.